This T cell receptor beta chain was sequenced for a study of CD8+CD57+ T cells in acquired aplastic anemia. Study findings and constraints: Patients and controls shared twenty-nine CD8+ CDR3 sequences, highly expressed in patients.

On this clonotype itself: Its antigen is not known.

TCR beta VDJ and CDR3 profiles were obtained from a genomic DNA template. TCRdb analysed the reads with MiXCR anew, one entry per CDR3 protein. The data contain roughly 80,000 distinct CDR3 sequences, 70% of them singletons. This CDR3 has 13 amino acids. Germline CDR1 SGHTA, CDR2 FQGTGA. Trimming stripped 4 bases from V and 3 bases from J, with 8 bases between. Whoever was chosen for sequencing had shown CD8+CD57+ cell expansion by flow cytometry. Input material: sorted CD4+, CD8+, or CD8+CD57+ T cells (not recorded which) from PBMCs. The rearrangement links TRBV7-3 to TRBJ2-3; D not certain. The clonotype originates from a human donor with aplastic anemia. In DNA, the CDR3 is TGTGCCAGCAGCTGGGCGGTTACAGATACGCAGTATTTT. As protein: CASSWAVTDTQYF.